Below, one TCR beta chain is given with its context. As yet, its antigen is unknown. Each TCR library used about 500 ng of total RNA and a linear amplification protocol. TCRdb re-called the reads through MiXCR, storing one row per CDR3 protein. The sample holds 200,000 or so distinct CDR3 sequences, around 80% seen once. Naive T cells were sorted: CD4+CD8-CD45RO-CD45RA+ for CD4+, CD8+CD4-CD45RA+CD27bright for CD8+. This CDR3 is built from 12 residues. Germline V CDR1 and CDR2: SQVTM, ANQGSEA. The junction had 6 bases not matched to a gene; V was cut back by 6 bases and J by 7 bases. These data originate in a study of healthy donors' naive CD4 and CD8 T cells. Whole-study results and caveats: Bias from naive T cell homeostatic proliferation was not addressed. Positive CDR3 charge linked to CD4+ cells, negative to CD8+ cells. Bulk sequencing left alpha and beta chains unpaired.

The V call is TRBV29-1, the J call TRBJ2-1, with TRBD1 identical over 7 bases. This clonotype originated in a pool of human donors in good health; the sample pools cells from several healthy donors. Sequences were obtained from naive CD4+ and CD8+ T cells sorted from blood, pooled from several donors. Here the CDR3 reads CSVLIRGNEQFF. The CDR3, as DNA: TGCAGCGTCCTCATCAGGGGGAATGAGCAGTTCTTC.